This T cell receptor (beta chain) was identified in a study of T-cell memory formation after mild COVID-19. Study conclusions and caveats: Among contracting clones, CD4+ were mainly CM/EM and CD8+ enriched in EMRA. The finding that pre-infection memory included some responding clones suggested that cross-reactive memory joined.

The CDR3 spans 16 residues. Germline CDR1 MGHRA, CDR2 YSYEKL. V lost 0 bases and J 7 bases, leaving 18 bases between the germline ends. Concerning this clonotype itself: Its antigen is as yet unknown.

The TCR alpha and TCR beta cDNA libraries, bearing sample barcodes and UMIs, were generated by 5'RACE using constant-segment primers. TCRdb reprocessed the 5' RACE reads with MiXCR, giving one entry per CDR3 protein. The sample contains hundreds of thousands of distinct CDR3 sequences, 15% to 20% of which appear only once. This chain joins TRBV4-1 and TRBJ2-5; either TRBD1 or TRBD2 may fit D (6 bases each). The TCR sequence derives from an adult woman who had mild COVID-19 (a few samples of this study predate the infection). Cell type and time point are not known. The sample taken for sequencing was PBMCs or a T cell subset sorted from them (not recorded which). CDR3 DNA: TGCGCCAGCAGCCAAGATGGAAGGGGGGCTGGAGGGACCCAGTACTTC. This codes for CASSQDGRGAGGTQYF.